This T cell receptor beta chain was identified in a study of post-analysis software for immune sequencing data. Findings of the study overall: With TRBV5-6, TRBV5-1 and TRBV20-1 included, 5 or 6 TRBV segments were more frequent in patients than in controls.

As for this clonotype: Its antigen is unknown.

With 1 base removed from V and 0 bases from J, the gap between germline ends came to 13 bases. The CDR3 covers 17 residues. CDR1 and CDR2 (germline): MGHRA, YSYEKL. The library was made from cDNA and included unique molecular identifiers. TCRdb reprocessed the PCR reads via MiXCR and lists one record per CDR3 protein. The sample yields 350,000 to 500,000 distinct CDR3 sequences, over 30% seen once. This clonotype was obtained from a girl aged 2-10 years with multiple sclerosis. The chain combines TRBV4-1 with TRBJ1-5; D may be TRBD1 (5 bases). Specimen: blood. In DNA, the CDR3 is TGCGCCAGCAGCCAAGCTGACAGTCCGCATAGCAATCAGCCCCAGCATTTT. Amino acid sequence: CASSQADSPHSNQPQHF.